The clone carrying this T cell receptor beta chain has more than one count but fewer than ten. Antigen specificity is unknown. This specimen comes from a study of cytomegalovirus exposure and HLA in healthy donors. Overall study: Sequencing of 150 million to 200 million T cells in an earlier analysis found around 120 million unique TCR beta sequences.

Amplification used 60 Vbeta primers and 13 Jbeta primers. Data came from immunoSEQ multiplex PCR; TCRdb stores just in-frame clones and leaves some out. The table records roughly 200,000 clones, about three quarters of them present only once. This CDR3 comprises 16 residues. J gave up 2 bases and V 5 bases, and 7 bases lay outside the gene matches. The germline gives CDR1 SGHVS, CDR2 FNYEAQ. Findings of the study overall: HLA allele associations emerged for fewer than 20,000 TCR beta sequences in a later analysis, at 0.05 false discovery rate. Some TCR beta chains (more than 150 of them) were listed as cytomegalovirus-associated. Later analysis associated a missense DCLRE1C variant with TCR beta V- and J-gene trimming.

Sequenced input: PBMCs. V is TRBV7-6 and J is TRBJ2-7; 12 bases fit TRBD1. This TCR was sampled from a woman aged 55-75 years in good health and CMV-seropositive. The CDR3 is CASSKRGDRGPYEQYF. The DNA for the CDR3 is TGTGCCAGCAGCAAGAGGGGGGACAGGGGGCCCTACGAGCAGTACTTC.